The entry below gives a single T cell receptor beta chain sequence along with its context. This specimen comes from a study of cytomegalovirus exposure and HLA in healthy donors. V dropped 2 bases and J dropped 6 bases, with 14 bases sitting between them. The germline V gene encodes CDR1 SGHRS and CDR2 YFSETQ. The CDR3 is 14 amino acids. Primers for the PCR totalled 60 Vbeta and 13 Jbeta. TCRdb keeps only in-frame clones here, not all; method: immunoSEQ multiplex PCR. The sample lists 130,000 to 150,000 clones; about three quarters were seen once. This sequence was found in a man aged 18 to 30 in good health and CMV-seronegative. The sequenced sample was PBMCs. The chain recombines TRBV5-1 with TRBJ1-2; no clear D gene. Here the CDR3 reads CASSLYDTQDGYTF. CDR3 nucleotides: TGCGCCAGCAGCTTATATGACACGCAGGATGGCTACACCTTC. The full variable domain, with the rest looked up from reference TRBV5-1 and TRBJ1-2, is KAGVTQTPRYLIKTRGQQVTLSCSPISGHRSVSWYQQTPGQGLQFLFEYFSETQRNKGNFPGRFSGRQFSNSRSEMNVSTLELGDSALYLCASSLYDTQDGYTFGSGTRLTVV.